This T cell receptor beta chain was identified during a study of shared clonotypes between healthy human individuals. Findings of the study overall: Shared across four donors were approximately 5% of the naive CD4 clonotypes.

To note about this clone: Its antigen remains unidentified.

This table comes from immunoSEQ multiplex PCR, and its TCRdb copy is limited to in-frame clones, with some not included. The sample holds 330,000 or so clones, around 67% seen once. The sample comprised memory CD4+ T cells sorted from blood. Subset noted: CD45RA-negative fraction. This clonotype originated in a man aged 30 to 39 in good health.

The CDR3 sequence is CASSGTRNQPQHF. CDR3 nucleotide sequence: TGTGCCAGCTCGGGGACACGGAATCAGCCCCAGCATTTT. The V and J genes are TRBV28 and TRBJ1-5; the D gene is possibly TRBD1 (6 bases). Germline lookup yields CDR1 MDHEN and CDR2 SYDVKM. This CDR3 is built from 13 residues. Between the trimmed V and J ends, which lost 8 bases and 4 bases, there was a span of 12 bases.